This T cell receptor beta chain was recorded in a study of T cell responses to AZD1222 COVID-19 vaccine. Notes on the study in general: The sample set comprised mostly white British donors with more females, and clonal diversity was possibly underestimated.

Assay: immunoSEQ multiplex PCR; the TCRdb copy retains only in-frame clones and omits some. The sample includes more than 150,000 clones, about 86% of them seen just once. On this clone: What it binds is not known.

Germline values: CDR1 SGHTA, CDR2 FQGTGA. The V segment lost 2 bases and the J segment 6 bases; nucleotides outside the gene matches: 8. The CDR3 loop spans 15 amino acids. The specimen was peripheral blood, collected on day 0 of AZD1222 vaccination. This receptor was identified in an adult in good health. The rearrangement joins TRBV7-3 to TRBJ2-7, with 9 bases aligning to TRBD2. The CDR3 spells CASSLSGTSIGEQYF. The DNA of the CDR3 is TGTGCCAGCAGCTTATCAGGGACTAGCATAGGCGAGCAGTACTTC.